The clone carrying this TCR beta chain has a count of ten or more. This specimen comes from a study of tumor-infiltrating lymphocytes in oesophageal squamous cell carcinoma. Germline CDR1 and CDR2: MRHNA and SNTAGT. With 6 bases removed from V and 0 bases from J, the gap between germline ends came to 8 bases. The CDR3 loop spans 13 amino acids. MiXCR, run by TCRdb on the PCR reads, gives a single entry per CDR3 protein. The sample shows 20,000 to 25,000 distinct CDR3 sequences, around 35% of them seen only once. The clonotype comes from a male donor with esophageal squamous cell carcinoma. This chain joins TRBV6-4 and TRBJ1-1, with D unclear. The sample taken for sequencing was esophageal tumor tissue. The CDR3 protein is CASSLEMNTEAFF. The CDR3 nucleotides read TGTGCCAGCAGCCTCGAGATGAACACTGAAGCTTTCTTT.